Below are 8 T cell receptor beta chains sequenced from a single sample in a study of beta chain features in type 1 diabetes. The study reverse transcribed the entire isolated RNA, so it sequenced expressed TCRB transcripts. Clones were read by immunoSEQ multiplex PCR, and TCRdb kept only the in-frame ones, dropping some. The sample lists about 400,000 clones; about 12% were seen once. The source material was naive CD4+ T cells from blood. Receptors originate from a man aged 18 to 30 in good health.

This clone was observed once. V gene TRBV5-1 combines with J gene TRBJ1-1, with TRBD1 as a possible D gene (6 bases). V was pared by 0 bases and J by 3 bases, with 6 bases between. The germline V gene encodes CDR1 SGHRS and CDR2 YFSETQ. The CDR3 is 13 residues long. CDR3 DNA sequence: TGCGCCAGCAGCTTGGACAGGGACACTGAAGCTTTCTTT. It specifies CASSLDRDTEAFF.

The V and J genes are TRBV10-3 and TRBJ1-1, with 7 bases lining up with TRBD1. This CDR3 comprises 15 residues. Germline lookup yields CDR1 ENHRY and CDR2 SYGVKD. V shed 4 bases, J shed 1 base, and the junction held 6 bases outside the gene matches. The CDR3 here is CAISGLDRANTEAFF. The CDR3 DNA is TGTGCCATCAGTGGACTTGACAGGGCGAACACTGAAGCTTTCTTT.

This clone was seen a few times. The chain combines TRBV6-5 with TRBJ2-2; 7 bases are shared with TRBD2. This CDR3 comprises 14 residues. J was trimmed by 5 bases and V by 6 bases; bases with no gene match: 6. Germline lookup yields CDR1 MNHEY and CDR2 SVGAGI. CDR3 loop: CASRRESLTGELFF. The CDR3 nucleotides are TGTGCCAGCAGGCGGGAGAGTTTGACCGGGGAGCTGTTTTTT.

In this sample, this clone turned up a few times. V and J are TRBV28 and TRBJ1-1, with no clear D. Germline CDR1 and CDR2: MDHEN and SYDVKM. This CDR3 region has 14 residues. Trimming shortened V by 2 bases and J by 6 bases, and 13 bases separated the two germline ends. CDR3 sequence reads: CASSLDHRGPEAFF. The CDR3 nucleotides are TGTGCCAGCAGTTTAGATCATCGTGGGCCTGAAGCTTTCTTT.

This clone has just a few counts. This chain connects TRBV4-3 to TRBJ2-1; 14 bases line up with TRBD2. This CDR3 spans 20 amino acids. The J segment lost 7 bases and the V segment lost 4 bases, leaving 18 bases of the junction unmatched. Germline CDR1 is LGHNA and CDR2 is YSLEER. The DNA of the CDR3 is TGCGCCAGCAGCCGCCCCCGAGGGACTAGCGGGAGTGGGGTGGCGAATGAGCAGTTCTTC. Its translation: CASSRPRGTSGSGVANEQFF.

This clone was counted only a few times. V gene TRBV5-1 combines with J gene TRBJ2-1, with 13 nucleotides matching TRBD2. The CDR3 runs 15 residues. Germline V gene sequence: CDR1 SGHRS, CDR2 YFSETQ. The V gene end was trimmed by 2 bases and the J gene end by 8 bases; junction bases not matched to a gene: 4. The chain's CDR3 is CASSLRLAGGDEQFF. CDR3 nucleotides: TGCGCCAGCAGCTTAAGACTAGCGGGAGGAGATGAGCAGTTCTTC.

The chain combines TRBV6-5 with TRBJ2-7, with TRBD2 matching over 7 bases. Germline V gene data show CDR1 as MNHEY and CDR2 as SVGAGI. J gave up 7 bases and V 6 bases, and 12 bases lay outside the gene matches. This CDR3 has 14 amino acids. The CDR3 is CASRGLNPREEQYF. The CDR3 DNA sequence: TGTGCCAGCAGGGGACTAAATCCCCGTGAGGAGCAGTACTTC.

V is TRBV28 and J is TRBJ2-7, with 12 bases lining up with TRBD2. CDR3 length: 14 amino acids. The J segment lost 3 bases and the V segment lost 6 bases, leaving 3 bases of the junction unmatched. The V gene's germline CDR1 is MDHEN and CDR2 SYDVKM. DNA of the CDR3: TGTGCCAGCAGGACTAGCGGGAGTCTCTACGAGCAGTACTTC. Protein sequence: CASRTSGSLYEQYF.